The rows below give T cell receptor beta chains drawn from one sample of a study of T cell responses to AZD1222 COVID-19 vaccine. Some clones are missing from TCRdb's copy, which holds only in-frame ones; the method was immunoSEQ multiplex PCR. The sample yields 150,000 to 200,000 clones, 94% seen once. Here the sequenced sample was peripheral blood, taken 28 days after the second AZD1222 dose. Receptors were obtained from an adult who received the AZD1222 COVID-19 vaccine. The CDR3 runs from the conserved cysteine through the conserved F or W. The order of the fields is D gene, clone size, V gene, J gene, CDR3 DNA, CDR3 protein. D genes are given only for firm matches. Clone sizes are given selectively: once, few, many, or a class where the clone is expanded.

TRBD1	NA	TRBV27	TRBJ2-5	TGTGCCAGCAGTAACAGGGGTGGTTGGGAGACCCAGTACTTC	CASSNRGGWETQYF
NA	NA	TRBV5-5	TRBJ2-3	TGTGCCAGCAGCGTATCGACTAGCACAGATACGCAGTATTTT	CASSVSTSTDTQYF
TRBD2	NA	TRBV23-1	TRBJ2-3	TGCGCCAGCAGTCAACCGGGACTAGCGGACCCCACAGATACGCAGTATTTT	CASSQPGLADPTDTQYF
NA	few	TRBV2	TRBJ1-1	TGTGCCAGCAGTGGTAGGAGGGCTGAAGCTTTCTTT	CASSGRRAEAFF
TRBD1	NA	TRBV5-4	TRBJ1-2	TGTGCCAGCAGCTTCCCACAACAGGGGACAGACTATGGCTACACCTTC	CASSFPQQGTDYGYTF
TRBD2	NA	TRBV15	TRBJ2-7	TGTGCCACCAGCAGAGACCGGACTAGCCCCCTCGAGCAGTACTTC	CATSRDRTSPLEQYF
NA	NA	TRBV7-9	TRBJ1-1	TGTGCCAGCAGCTTAGTGGGAATGAACACTGAAGCTTTCTTT	CASSLVGMNTEAFF
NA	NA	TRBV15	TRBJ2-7	TGTGCCACCAGCCGATACACCAGCTCCTACGAGCAGTACTTC	CATSRYTSSYEQYF
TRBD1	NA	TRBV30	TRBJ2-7	TGTGCCTGGAGACGACAGGGGGCCCCGGGTGAGCAGTACTTC	CAWRRQGAPGEQYF
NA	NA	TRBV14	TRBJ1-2	TGTGCCAGCAGCACCCGGGCGAACTATGGCTACACCTTC	CASSTRANYGYTF
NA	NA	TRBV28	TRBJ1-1	TGTGCCAGCAGTTTATCCGACCGAGCCCGGACTGAAGCTTTCTTT	CASSLSDRARTEAFF
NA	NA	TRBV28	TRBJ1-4	TGTGCCAGCAGCCGATCGGGGTGGGGTGAAAAACTGTTTTTT	CASSRSGWGEKLFF
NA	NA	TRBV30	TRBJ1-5	TGTGCCTGGAGCTCAGGCAGCACCCAGCCCCAGCATTTT	CAWSSGSTQPQHF
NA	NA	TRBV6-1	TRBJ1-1	TGTGCCAGCAGTCTTTTGAACACTGAAGCTTTCTTT	CASSLLNTEAFF